The clone carrying this T cell receptor beta chain has a handful of counts. Its antigen is currently unknown. The data were taken from a study of beta chain features in type 1 diabetes. General observations from the study: Shorter TCRB CDR3s, moderately but significantly so, marked every one of the four CD4+ subsets in Type 1 diabetes patients.

The CDR3 spans 13 residues. Germline CDR1 KGHSH, CDR2 LQKENI. V gave up 9 bases and J gave up 5 bases; unmatched junction bases: 6. The authors reverse transcribed all of the isolated RNA, so sequencing captured expressed TCRB transcripts. Clones were sequenced by immunoSEQ multiplex PCR, and TCRdb holds only the in-frame ones, with some missing. The repertoire holds fewer than 250,000 clones, with more than 9% as singletons. Sequenced material: naive CD4+ T cells from blood. The J gene is TRBJ2-1, the V gene TRBV18, with 8 bases lining up with TRBD1. This clonotype originated in a young woman in good health. The CDR3 DNA reads TGTGCCAGTGGACAGGGCCTAAACAATGAGCAGTTCTTC. It is translated as CASGQGLNNEQFF.